The 22 T cell receptor beta chains below were found in one sample sequenced in a study of T cells in Graves' hyperthyroidism and ophthalmopathy. Amplified regions were TCR beta CDR3 sequences from RNA transcripts. Initially, a first-round RT-PCR of the TCR CDR3 employed the HTBI primer set. TCRdb re-derived calls from the multiplex PCR reads in MiXCR, one entry per CDR3 protein. The sample carries hundreds of thousands of distinct CDR3 sequences, 14% to 15% recorded once. The material sequenced was blood. These receptors were obtained from a woman aged 35 to 49 with Graves' ophthalmopathy.

This clonotype was picked up a small number of times. The chain combines TRBV18 with TRBJ2-5, with a possible D match to TRBD1 (5 bases). The CDR3 is 15 amino acids. Per the germline V gene, CDR1 is KGHSH and CDR2 is LQKENI. Trimming cost V 3 bases and J 6 bases, with 17 bases left between them. The CDR3 spells CASSPGDSAPQTQYF. CDR3 coding DNA: TGTGCCAGCTCACCCGGAGACAGTGCCCCTCAGACCCAGTACTTC.

This clonotype occurred many times. The chain is built from TRBV28 and TRBJ2-7, with TRBD1 matching 7 bases. The CDR3 sequence is 15 residues long. With V trimmed by 7 bases and J by 1 base, 10 bases remained unmatched. Germline V gene sequence: CDR1 MDHEN, CDR2 SYDVKM. The CDR3 DNA follows: TGTGCCAGCATCAAGCAGGGGGACAGTTCCTACGAGCAGTACTTC. It encodes CASIKQGDSSYEQYF.

This clonotype was found a few times. The chain combines TRBV25-1 with TRBJ1-2; no firm D call. V dropped 7 bases and J dropped 2 bases, with 11 bases sitting between them. The CDR3 extends over 13 amino acids. Germline V gene sequence: CDR1 MGHDK, CDR2 SYGVNS. CDR3 nucleotides: TGTGCCAGCAATCCGTTCGGCAACTATGGCTACACCTTC. Translating gives CASNPFGNYGYTF.

This clonotype was detected a few times. This clone may be a read error of a much larger clone one base away. The chain employs TRBV7-9 and TRBJ2-5; the D gene could be TRBD1 or TRBD2 (5 bases each). Germline V CDR1 and CDR2: SEHNR, FQNEAQ (reference sequence). V shed 5 bases and J shed 3 bases, with 13 bases lying between them. This CDR3 comprises 14 residues. This CDR3 is CASSISGAKETQYF. As DNA, the CDR3 is TGTGCCAGCAGCATATCCGGGGCCAAAGAGACCCAGTACTTC.

This clonotype was counted many times. The chain recombines TRBV5-1 with TRBJ2-2; 8 bases match TRBD1. CDR3 length: 14 residues. CDR1 is SGHRS, CDR2 YFSETQ, per germline. Trimming at V came to 5 bases and at J to 0 bases, leaving 0 bases not matched to a gene. DNA for the CDR3: TGCGCCAGCAGGGACAGGGCGAACACCGGGGAGCTGTTTTTT. As protein: CASRDRANTGELFF.

This clonotype was recorded at least ten times. The chain recombines TRBV27 with TRBJ1-5, with TRBD1 matching 10 bases. This CDR3 spans 17 amino acids. Germline CDR1 reads MNHEY; CDR2 reads SMNVEV (reference sequence). With 5 bases clipped from V and 5 bases from J, the junction kept 12 bases outside the gene matches. CDR3 nucleotide sequence: TGTGCCAGCAGTCCCCATTCCGGACAGGGGGGTTATCAGCCCCAGCATTTT. Translation gives CASSPHSGQGGYQPQHF.

This clonotype was detected many times. This chain joins TRBV28 and TRBJ2-7; 7 bases align to TRBD1. Germline V lookup: CDR1 MDHEN, CDR2 SYDVKM. The CDR3 loop spans 13 amino acids. After removal of 11 bases from V and 0 bases from J, the junction contained 7 bases not matched to a gene. This CDR3 reads CAWAGTASYEQYF. CDR3 in DNA: TGTGCCTGGGCCGGGACAGCCTCCTACGAGCAGTACTTC.

This clonotype was counted at least ten times. The chain recombines TRBV27 with TRBJ2-1; 7 bases match TRBD2. V trimming: 3 bases; J trimming: 3 bases; junction bases outside the gene matches: 2. Germline CDR1 reads MNHEY; CDR2 reads SMNVEV (reference sequence). CDR3 length: 14 residues. In nucleotides, the CDR3 is TGTGCCAGCAGTTTGGCGGGAGACTACAATGAGCAGTTCTTC. This translates into CASSLAGDYNEQFF.

On this clonotype: A read error may explain this, as a much larger clone is one base away. CDR3 residues: CATSQETRYF. The CDR3 DNA is TGTGCCACCTCCCAAGAGACCCGGTACTTC. V gene TRBV28 combines with J gene TRBJ2-5, with unresolved D. The CDR3 sequence is 10 residues long. Germline loops: CDR1 MDHEN, CDR2 SYDVKM.

In its sample, this clonotype was seen many times. The chain joins TRBV13 to TRBJ1-2, with D unclear. The CDR3 is 12 amino acids. Trimming shortened V by 7 bases and J by 4 bases, and 10 bases separated the two germline ends. In germline, CDR1 is PRHDT, CDR2 FYEKMQ (reference sequence). DNA of the CDR3: TGTGCCAGCAAAGTGGGCGGCTATGGCTACACCTTC. Translation: CASKVGGYGYTF.

In this sample, this clonotype turned up many times. This chain uses TRBV19 with TRBJ1-1; D not certain. The germline CDR1 and CDR2 sequences are LNHDA and SQIVND (reference sequence). The CDR3 extends over 17 amino acids. The germline V and J ends were trimmed by 5 bases and 0 bases, with 19 bases remaining between them. Here the CDR3 DNA reads TGTGCCAGTAGTCCACCCCGGAGACGGTTCATGAACACTGAAGCTTTCTTT. As protein: CASSPPRRRFMNTEAFF.

Many counts were recorded for this clonotype. A much bigger clone sits one base away, suggesting this may be a read error. The chain uses TRBV28 and TRBJ2-7, with TRBD1 matching 7 bases. The CDR3 runs to 14 residues. Per germline, CDR1 MDHEN and CDR2 SYDVKM. DNA for the CDR3: TGTGCCAGCACCCTCGGACAGGCCGCCTACGAGCGGTACTTC. This gives the protein CASTLGQAAYERYF. Full variable domain (remainder filled in from reference TRBV28 and TRBJ2-7): DVKVTQSSRYLVKRTGEKVFLECVQDMDHENMFWYRQDPGLGLRLIYFSYDVKMKEKGDIPEGYSVSREKKERFSLILESASTNQTSMYLCASTLGQAAYERYFGPGTRLTVT.

The sample holds many counts of this clonotype. The chain uses TRBV6-1 and TRBJ1-2; a possible D gene is TRBD1 (5 bases). CDR1 MNHNS and CDR2 SASEGT come from the germline V gene. This CDR3 is built from 13 residues. Trimming stripped 2 bases from V and 6 bases from J, with 10 bases between. Written as DNA, the CDR3 is TGTGCCAGCAGTGAAACCGGGGCCGATGGCTACACCTTC. Amino acid sequence: CASSETGADGYTF.

In its sample, this clonotype was seen many times. The V and J genes are TRBV11-2 and TRBJ1-2; 7 bases line up with TRBD1. The CDR3 has 15 amino acids. The V gene's germline CDR1 is SGHAT and CDR2 FQNNGV. The J segment lost 7 bases and the V segment lost 7 bases, leaving 15 bases of the junction unmatched. The CDR3: CASNLEGALSRGYTF. The CDR3 DNA is TGTGCCAGCAACCTAGAGGGGGCGCTATCGCGTGGCTACACCTTC.

This clonotype occurred many times. V is TRBV27 and J is TRBJ2-7, with D perhaps TRBD1 (6 bases). The CDR3 extends over 13 amino acids. V shed 0 bases and J shed 6 bases, with 9 bases lying between them. The germline gives CDR1 MNHEY, CDR2 SMNVEV (reference sequence). CDR3 nucleotide sequence: TGTGCCAGCAGTTTATCTAGGGGGAGCGAGCAGTACTTC. Translating gives CASSLSRGSEQYF.

This clonotype was recorded at least ten times. The V call is TRBV2, the J call TRBJ1-5; no definite D call. Trimming shortened V by 3 bases and J by 1 base, and 7 bases separated the two germline ends. The CDR3 is made up of 14 amino acids. Germline CDR1 SNHLY, CDR2 FYNNEI. The CDR3 nucleotides are TGTGCCAGCAGTGACGTCTTAAGCAATCAGCCCCAGCATTTT. It is translated as CASSDVLSNQPQHF.

V is TRBV6-2 or TRBV6-3 and J is TRBJ1-1, with D possibly TRBD1 on 5 matching bases. In germline, CDR1 is MNHEY, CDR2 SVGEGT. V was pared by 3 bases and J by 6 bases, with 14 bases between. This CDR3 contains 14 residues. CDR3 protein: CASSYVGPGSEAFF. The CDR3 region has the DNA TGTGCCAGCAGTTATGTAGGCCCAGGGTCTGAAGCTTTCTTT.

This clonotype was observed at least ten times. The chain joins TRBV6-1 to TRBJ2-7; D call uncertain. V was trimmed by 8 bases and J by 1 base, leaving 15 bases between them. Germline lookup yields CDR1 MNHNS and CDR2 SASEGT. The CDR3 has 14 amino acids. The CDR3 sequence is CASATLEGSYEQYF. CDR3 bases: TGTGCCAGCGCGACCCTGGAAGGGTCCTACGAGCAGTACTTC.

This clonotype was observed at least ten times. The V call is TRBV7-2, the J call TRBJ1-2; TRBD1 is a possible D gene (5 bases). The CDR3 has 12 residues. From germline, CDR1 is SGHTA and CDR2 FQGNSA. The germline V and J ends were trimmed by 6 bases and 4 bases, with 9 bases remaining between them. CDR3 DNA sequence: TGTGCCAGCAGTTCTCAGGGCTATGGCTACACCTTC. It codes for CASSSQGYGYTF.

This clonotype was counted ten times or more. The chain links TRBV6-1 to TRBJ1-5, with 8 nucleotides matching TRBD1. CDR1 MNHNS and CDR2 SASEGT come from the germline V gene. The CDR3 sequence is 14 residues long. The V gene end was trimmed by 4 bases and the J gene end by 7 bases; junction bases not matched to a gene: 6. CDR3 DNA sequence: TGTGCCAGCAGTGCCGACAGGGGCCGGCAGCCCCAGCATTTT. Protein: CASSADRGRQPQHF.

The V call is TRBV3-1, the J call TRBJ2-7; D not certain. The CDR3 runs to 14 residues. V was trimmed by 0 bases and J by 2 bases, leaving 8 bases between them. Germline values: CDR1 LGHDT, CDR2 YNNKEL (reference sequence). CDR3 protein: CASSQDLGTYEQYF. The CDR3 region has the DNA TGTGCCAGCAGCCAAGACCTTGGGACCTACGAGCAGTACTTC.

This chain links TRBV10-3 with TRBJ2-5; the D gene is possibly TRBD2 (6 bases). The V and J ends lost 10 bases and 3 bases respectively, with 15 bases between them. The germline gives CDR1 ENHRY, CDR2 SYGVKD. CDR3 length equals 13 residues. DNA of the CDR3: TGTGCCAGCCGGGAGCCCCCGAAAGAGACCCAGTACTTC. Protein sequence: CASREPPKETQYF.